This T cell receptor (beta chain) comes out of a study of Ad26.COV2.S vaccination and SARS-CoV-2 variants. The study, taken as a whole, reports: The analyses of TCR breadth and depth may have understated the size of total T cell responses.

V lost 5 bases and J lost 0, with 2 bases in between. The CDR3 spans 11 residues. Points on this clone: Its target is unknown.

The treatment was: approximately 18 received Ad26.COV2.S at low or high dose, single or two shots; about 5 received placebo; per-sample allocation not given. Day 63 following the first vaccine or placebo injection was when the samples were taken. The donor was a Boston adult aged 18-55 years. What was given as vaccine was an Ad26 vector encoding Wuhan-strain SARS-CoV-2 spike. Sequenced by immunoSEQ multiplex PCR; TCRdb stores in-frame clones only, minus some. The sample has about 390,000 clones, roughly nine tenths seen once; the top ten hold 3.5%. This TCR was recovered from a person between 18 and 65 years old who received the Ad26.COV2.S COVID-19 vaccine or a placebo. The sample in question was peripheral blood, obtained in a trial of Ad26.COV2.S vaccine versus placebo. The chain recombines TRBV12-3 or TRBV12-4 with TRBJ2-7; D gene ambiguous. Here the CDR3 DNA reads TGTGCCAGCAGTACCTCCTACGAGCAGTACTTC. Amino acids: CASSTSYEQYF.